These T cell receptor beta chains were read from a single sample in a study of T cells in Graves' hyperthyroidism and ophthalmopathy. Each CDR3 protein gets one entry after TCRdb re-called the multiplex PCR reads with MiXCR. The table records 600,000 or so distinct CDR3 sequences, more than 12% of them present only once. The sample taken for sequencing was blood. Source of these receptors: a woman between 50 and 59 years old with Graves' ophthalmopathy. CDR3s include the opening cysteine and the closing phenylalanine or tryptophan. The D gene is left open where the match is weak. Size is omitted from some rows. Given values are once, few, many or a class for expanded clones.

TRBV9	TRBJ1-1	-	once	TGTGCCAGCAGCCCCGAAGGGAACCCGAACACTGAAGCTTTCTTT	CASSPEGNPNTEAFF
TRBV6-1	TRBJ1-1	-	many	TGTGCCAGCAGTGAAGTCGGGGAGGGTGGGGCTGAAGCTTTCTTT	CASSEVGEGGAEAFF
TRBV6-2/TRBV6-3	TRBJ2-3	TRBD2	many	TGTGCCAGCAGTTACTCGACTAGCGGGATCGGCACAGATACGCAGTATTTT	CASSYSTSGIGTDTQYF
TRBV2	TRBJ2-2	TRBD2	many	TGTGCCAGCAGAAAACTAGCGGGGGGAAACACCGGGGAGCTGTTTTTT	CASRKLAGGNTGELFF
TRBV20-1	TRBJ1-1	-	-	TGCAGTGCTAAGGGAAGCCGCACTGAAGCTTTCTTT	CSAKGSRTEAFF
TRBV5-1	TRBJ2-5	-	many	TGCGCCAGCAGCGGACCCGGGACACCCCAAGAGACCCAGTACTTC	CASSGPGTPQETQYF
TRBV20-1	TRBJ1-1	-	-	TGCAGTGCTAGAGAGGGCGTCAGCACTGAAGCTTTCTTT	CSAREGVSTEAFF
TRBV28	TRBJ1-5	TRBD1	many	TGTGCCAGCAGTCCGATACGAGGGGGCCGGGGCAATCAGCCCCAGCATTTT	CASSPIRGGRGNQPQHF
TRBV7-9	TRBJ1-1	-	many	TGTGCCAGCAGACCCTCAGGTATGAACACTAAAGCTTTCTTT	CASRPSGMNTKAFF
TRBV30	TRBJ2-5	-	many	TGTGCCTGGAGTGTACGAGGAACTCTACAAGAGACCCAGTACTTC	CAWSVRGTLQETQYF
TRBV15	TRBJ2-1	-	many	TGTGCCACCAGCACGGGGACACGCAATGAGCAGTTCTTC	CATSTGTRNEQFF
TRBV7-9	TRBJ2-5	TRBD1	many	TGTGCCAGCAGCTTATGGACAGGGTCGTTTCAAGAGACCCAGTACTTC	CASSLWTGSFQETQYF
TRBV5-1	TRBJ2-1	TRBD2	-	TGCGCCAGCACCGGGGGGGGTGGCGAAATCACCTACAATGAGCAGTTCTTC	CASTGGGGEITYNEQFF
TRBV6-1	TRBJ2-3	-	-	TGTGCCAGCAGTGATTGGGGGGGCCCCACAGATACGCAGTATTTT	CASSDWGGPTDTQYF
TRBV20-1	TRBJ1-2	-	-	TGCAGTGCTCAACGAGGACAGAGCCTCTATGGCTACACCTTC	CSAQRGQSLYGYTF
TRBV28	TRBJ2-7	TRBD2	many	TGTGCCAGCAGTTTACTAGCGGGAGGGCATTGGGAGCAGTACTTC	CASSLLAGGHWEQYF
TRBV10-3	TRBJ2-3	-	many	TGTGCCATCAGTGGGGGAGAAACAGATACGCAGTATTTT	CAISGGETDTQYF
TRBV5-6	TRBJ2-7	TRBD1	many	TGTGCCAGCAGCGAATTGGGACAGGAGTTTTCCTACGAGCAGTACTTC	CASSELGQEFSYEQYF
TRBV3-2	TRBJ2-1	-	-	TGTGCCAGCACCACAAAGCGAGACGGGAGGCCCGCAATAACCTACAATGAGCAGTTCTTC	CASTTKRDGRPAITYNEQFF
TRBV11-3	TRBJ1-1	-	many	TGTGCCAGCAGCACATACCCAGGGCCCACTGAAGCTTTCTTT	CASSTYPGPTEAFF
TRBV6-1	TRBJ2-3	TRBD2	many	TGTGCCAGCAGTTCGACTAGCGGGGGCCGCACAGATACGCAGTATTTT	CASSSTSGGRTDTQYF
TRBV6-1	TRBJ1-2	-	few	TGTGCCAGCAGCTCAGGGAGGGGCTACACCTTC	CASSSGRGYTF
TRBV20-1	TRBJ2-1	-	-	TGCAGTGCTAGCTTGAGTGGGAATGAGCAGTTCTTC	CSASLSGNEQFF
TRBV7-2	TRBJ2-5	-	-	TGTGCCAGCAGCCTCTCTACCATCAGGGGGAGGCAAGAGACCCAGTACTTC	CASSLSTIRGRQETQYF
TRBV20-1	TRBJ2-7	-	few	TGCAGTGCTAGAGGGATTACAGACACCCCCTACGAGCAGTACTTC	CSARGITDTPYEQYF
TRBV10-3	TRBJ2-1	-	-	TGTGCCATCAGTGAAACAGATTACAATGAGCAGTTCTTC	CAISETDYNEQFF
TRBV30	TRBJ2-1	TRBD2	many	TGTGCCTGGAGTCTAGCGGGAGGTCACAATGAGCAGTTCTTC	CAWSLAGGHNEQFF
TRBV7-9	TRBJ2-3	TRBD1	few	TGTGCCAGCAGCCCACCACAGGGGACGCCAGATACGCAGTATTTT	CASSPPQGTPDTQYF
TRBV28	TRBJ2-7	-	many	TGTGCCAGCAGGTCACTAGCAAACGAGCAGTACTTC	CASRSLANEQYF
TRBV4-3	TRBJ2-3	TRBD2	few	TGCGCCAGCAGCCTGCGACTAGCGGGAGAAAACCTGGCGGATACGCAGTATTTT	CASSLRLAGENLADTQYF
TRBV7-2	TRBJ2-1	TRBD2	many	TGTGCCAGCAGCTTAATGTTGGTAGCGGGAGGCTACAATGAGCAGTTCTTC	CASSLMLVAGGYNEQFF
TRBV14	TRBJ1-1	-	many	TGTGCCAGCAGCCAAAATATCATGAACACTGAAGCTTTCTTT	CASSQNIMNTEAFF
TRBV20-1	TRBJ2-7	-	few	TGCAGTGCTAGAGATCAGAAAGACGAGCAGTACTTC	CSARDQKDEQYF
TRBV20-1	TRBJ2-7	-	many	TGCAGTGCTAGAGGGAGGACCATCTACGAGCAGTACTTC	CSARGRTIYEQYF
TRBV20-1	TRBJ2-2	-	-	TGCAGTGCTAGGGAAACAGGGACAAACGCCTATTTTTTT	CSARETGTNAYFF
TRBV12-3/TRBV12-4	TRBJ1-1	-	-	TGTGTCAGCAGTTTAGCGAACGGCAACACTGGAGCTTTCTTT	CVSSLANGNTGAFF
TRBV19	TRBJ1-1	-	few	TGTGCCAGTAGGGACAGACCCAACACTGAAGCTTTCTTT	CASRDRPNTEAFF
TRBV4-1	TRBJ2-3	TRBD2	few	TGCGCCAGCAGCCAAGATTTTAGTGCTAGCGGTTACACAGATACGCAGTATTTT	CASSQDFSASGYTDTQYF
TRBV18	TRBJ2-2	-	many	TGTGCCAGCTCACCACCGTCCCAGGGGAACACCGGGGAGCTGTTTTTT	CASSPPSQGNTGELFF
TRBV10-3	TRBJ2-7	-	-	TGTGCCATCAGTGAGAGGGCTAGCCCCTACGGGCAGTACTTC	CAISERASPYGQYF
TRBV28	TRBJ1-1	-	many	TGTGCCAGCAGTTCCCCTCCCGGGCAGGGTAGGGCGTACACTGAAGCTTTCTTT	CASSSPPGQGRAYTEAFF
TRBV20-1	TRBJ2-1	TRBD2	many	TGCAGTGCTCCGCTACATCCAGGACTAGCGCGCAATGAGCAGTTCTTC	CSAPLHPGLARNEQFF
TRBV4-1	TRBJ2-3	-	-	TGCGCCAGCAGCCAAGATTTTGGTCGGCCTTTAGATACGCAGTATTTT	CASSQDFGRPLDTQYF